This TCR beta chain appears in the sequencing data of a study of cytomegalovirus exposure and HLA in healthy donors. The CDR3 is 18 amino acids. Unmatched junction bases numbered 14, after V lost 4 bases and J lost 2 bases. In germline, CDR1 is SGHRS, CDR2 YFSETQ. Both 60 Vbeta primers and 13 Jbeta primers went into the PCR. TCRdb's table, derived via immunoSEQ multiplex PCR, lists solely in-frame clones and lacks some. The sample carries tens of thousands of clones, 81% recorded once. This chain connects TRBV5-1 to TRBJ2-4, with TRBD1 identical over 8 bases. The receptor was derived from a human donor in good health. Sequenced input: PBMCs. CDR3 residues: CASSAAVGQGATKNIQYF. In DNA form, the CDR3 reads TGCGCCAGCAGCGCCGCCGTTGGGCAGGGGGCGACCAAAAACATTCAGTACTTC.